This T cell receptor (beta chain) was retrieved from a study of T-cell memory formation after mild COVID-19 (dated by TCRdb to about 2021). Background on the whole study: TCR sequence clusters from the two donors were largely donor specific. Two young, previously healthy adult volunteers made up the cohort, one male and one female. In a couple of donors, T-cell clones that expanded and contracted after mild COVID-19 were followed by sequencing TCRalpha and TCRbeta repertoires longitudinally. Broad study findings and their caveats: From day 15 to 85, contracting clones showed balanced CD4/CD8 phenotypes, whereas a second wave of clones that expanded from day 15 to 37 leaned towards CD4+. Some responding clones were detected in pre-infection memory, suggesting pre-existing cross-reactive memory T cells joined the SARS-CoV-2 response. Only two mild cases were covered in the study, and larger cohorts including severe cases with pre-infection samples were considered necessary. Contracting CD4+ clones turned up mainly in the CM and EM memory subsets, whereas EMRA was where CD8+ clones were enriched. Whether the second-wave clones peaking on day 37 were SARS-CoV-2 specific was not confirmed.

CDR3 length: 14 amino acids, cysteine to phenylalanine. CDR3 DNA is the only sequence kept; it has 42 bases, read in frame from the first base. CDR1 and CDR2 (SGHTA, FQGTGA) derive from the germline V gene. Cut back by 2 bases and 6 bases, the V and J ends lie 11 bases apart. TCRdb lists the instrument as Illumina NovaSeq 6000. Using 5'RACE with constant-segment primers, TCRalpha and TCRbeta cDNA libraries were constructed, with sample barcodes and unique molecular identifiers added in the process. Trizol reagent was used to extract RNA from every sample. Libraries were amplified in two PCR steps, with a second sample barcode and Illumina TruSeq adapters added in the second step. Sequencing of libraries was performed on an Illumina NovaSeq with 2 x 150 bp paired-end reads. In the paper's pipeline: Reads were demultiplexed and collapsed into UMI-guided consensus sequences with migec v1.2.7. Using mixcr v2.1.11, the UMI consensuses were aligned to TRA and TRB V and J templates and assembled into clonotypes. Expanded or contracted clonotypes were those called significant by both edgeR and NoisET, with noise models trained on biological replicates. edgeR calls used a false discovery rate-adjusted p below 0.01 and a log2 fold-change threshold of 1. As an exploratory analysis of dynamics, max-normalized trajectories of the 1000 most abundant clonotypes were examined with PCA combined with hierarchical clustering. Each responding clone was given a CD4 or CD8 phenotype based on the CD4+ and CD8+ repertoires, which had been sequenced separately. TCRdb applied fastp at Q25 and MiXCR to the public reads, then kept only in-frame beta chains. Identical CDR3 protein sequences are pooled into one entry, listed with their most common genes and DNA. The V and J calls reflect TCRdb's pipeline rather than the authors' work. The table for this sample lists around 12,000 distinct CDR3 sequences; about 14% of them were counted only once. The ten most abundant clones make up 55% of the sample.

Ficoll-Paque density gradient centrifugation was the method used to isolate PBMCs. This clonotype was picked up many times. The antigen it recognizes is unknown. Per-nucleotide qualities are absent, and no much larger clonotype sits a single base away. Material: PBMCs or a T cell subset sorted from them (not recorded which). This sequence uses TRBV7-3 and TRBJ2-1; the best D guess is TRBD1, with 5 bases matching. This receptor was taken from a man younger than 30 who had mild COVID-19 (a few samples of this study predate the infection). The sample titles of this study are shuffled in the database, so cell type and time point are left out; the donor was told from shared clones. The CDR3 in this case is CASSLLGAGNEQFF. The DNA sequence reads TGTGCCAGCAGCTTACTAGGGGCCGGCAATGAGCAGTTCTTC.